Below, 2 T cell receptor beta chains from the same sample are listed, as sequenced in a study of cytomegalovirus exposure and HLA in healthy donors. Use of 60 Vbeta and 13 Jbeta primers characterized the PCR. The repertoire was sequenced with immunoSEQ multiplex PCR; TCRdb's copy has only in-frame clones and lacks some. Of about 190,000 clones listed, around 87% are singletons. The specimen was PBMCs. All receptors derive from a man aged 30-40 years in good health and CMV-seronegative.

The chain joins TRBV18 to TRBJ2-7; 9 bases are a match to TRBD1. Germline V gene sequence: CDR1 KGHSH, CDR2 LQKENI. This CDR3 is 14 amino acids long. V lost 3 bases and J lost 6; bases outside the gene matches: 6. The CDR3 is CASSPGQGVVEQYF. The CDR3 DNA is TGTGCCAGCTCACCGGGACAGGGTGTTGTCGAGCAGTACTTC.

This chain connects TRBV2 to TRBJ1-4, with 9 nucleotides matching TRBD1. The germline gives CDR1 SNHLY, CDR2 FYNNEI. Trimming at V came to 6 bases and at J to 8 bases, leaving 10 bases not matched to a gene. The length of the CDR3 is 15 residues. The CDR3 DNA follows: TGTGCCAGCAGGAAAACAGGGGGCGCAGGGGAAAAACTGTTTTTT. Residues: CASRKTGGAGEKLFF. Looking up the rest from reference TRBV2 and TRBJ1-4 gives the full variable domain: EPEVTQTPSHQVTQMGQEVILRCVPISNHLYFYWYRQILGQKVEFLVSFYNNEISEKSEIFDDQFSVERPDGSNFTLKIRSTKLEDSAMYFCASRKTGGAGEKLFFGSGTQLSVL.